This passage covers 27 T cell receptor beta chains from one sample sequenced in a study of human T cells and chemical hapten exposure. TCRdb re-derived calls from the RACE reads in MiXCR, one entry per CDR3 protein. The repertoire holds fewer than 200,000 distinct CDR3 sequences, with about a fifth as singletons. Time point reported: patch test 1, 2 weeks after DPC sensitization. Stated treatment: therapeutic diphenylcyclopropenone sensitization with weekly scalp DPC. This material consisted of whole blood, taken in connection with sensitization to the hapten diphenylcyclopropenone (DPC). The receptors come from a woman between 45 and 60 years old with alopecia areata. Some clones in this sample may be carry-over from other donors' samples.

This clonotype has only a few counts. The V and J genes are TRBV9 and TRBJ1-2, with D perhaps matching TRBD1 (5 bases). Deletions cut 4 bases from V and 5 bases from J, with 15 bases between. CDR3 size: 14 residues. Germline CDR1 SGDLS, CDR2 YYNGEE. For the CDR3, the DNA is TGTGCCAGCAGCTCCCCCGGACGGGGGTATGGCTACACCTTC. Translated: CASSSPGRGYGYTF.

The rearrangement uses TRBV9 and TRBJ2-5, with no clear D. The CDR3 covers 14 residues. The germline V and J ends were trimmed by 0 bases and 3 bases, with 9 bases remaining between them. Per germline, CDR1 SGDLS and CDR2 YYNGEE. CDR3 loop: CASSVGRVEETQYF. The CDR3 nucleotides read TGTGCCAGCAGCGTAGGAAGGGTAGAAGAGACCCAGTACTTC.

The genes are TRBV11-2 and TRBJ1-4, with D unclear. This CDR3 has 14 residues. The germline V and J ends were trimmed by 4 bases and 8 bases, with 14 bases remaining between them. Germline V gene lookup returns CDR1 SGHAT and CDR2 FQNNGV. The CDR3: CASSSGGYREKLFF. CDR3 bases: TGTGCCAGCAGCTCGGGCGGGTATCGGGAAAAACTGTTTTTT.

This clonotype was picked up a small number of times. The chain combines TRBV19 with TRBJ1-3; D call uncertain. CDR3 length equals 14 residues. Per germline, CDR1 LNHDA and CDR2 SQIVND (reference sequence). V was clipped by 6 bases and J by 0 bases, with 9 bases between them. This CDR3 reads CASSQSSSGNTIYF. The DNA for the CDR3 is TGTGCCAGTAGCCAATCCAGCTCTGGAAACACCATATATTTT.

This clonotype was observed a few times. An end of the junction does not agree with germline; a read error may underlie this. The chain links TRBV9 to TRBJ1-4; D not certain. The CDR3 has 13 amino acids. Germline CDR1 SGDLS, CDR2 YYNGEE. In nucleotides, the CDR3 is TGTGCCAGCAGCGTAGAGGAAGGCAGGCCCCTGTCTTTT. Its translation: CASSVEEGRPLSF.

CDR3 amino acids: CASSVGVLAGDTQYF. The CDR3 DNA is TGTGCCAGCAGCGTAGGCGTACTAGCGGGAGATACGCAGTATTTT. This chain joins TRBV9 and TRBJ2-3, with 9 nucleotides matching TRBD2. J was trimmed by 5 bases and V by 0 bases; bases with no gene match: 4. This CDR3 spans 15 amino acids. The germline CDR1 and CDR2 sequences are SGDLS and YYNGEE.

This clonotype was seen only a few times. CDR3 bases: TGCAGTGCTAGGGGACTAGCGGAGGCCTCCAATGAGCAGTTCTTC. It codes for CSARGLAEASNEQFF. This chain uses TRBV20-1 with TRBJ2-1, with TRBD2 identical over 11 bases. Germline assignment: CDR1 DFQATT and CDR2 SNEGSKA (reference sequence). V lost 3 bases and J lost 6; bases outside the gene matches: 7. The CDR3 is made up of 15 amino acids.

This chain joins TRBV12-3 or TRBV12-4 and TRBJ2-1; 7 nucleotides line up with TRBD2. The J segment lost 3 bases and the V segment lost 3 bases, leaving 2 bases of the junction unmatched. This CDR3 is built from 14 residues. CDR3 sequence: CASSFWTSYNEQFF. The CDR3 DNA sequence: TGTGCCAGCAGTTTCTGGACTAGCTACAATGAGCAGTTCTTC.

The V call is TRBV11-2, the J call TRBJ1-4, with D possibly matching TRBD1 (5 bases). The V end lost 5 bases, the J end lost 0 bases, and 13 bases lay between the germline ends. Germline V gene data show CDR1 as SGHAT and CDR2 as FQNNGV. The CDR3 has 16 residues. CDR3 coding DNA: TGTGCCAGCAGCGACAACAGGCTTGCAACTAATGAAAAACTGTTTTTT. Translation gives CASSDNRLATNEKLFF.

This clonotype came up many times. This rearrangement joins TRBV5-4 to TRBJ2-3; D might be TRBD2 (6 bases). Per germline, CDR1 SGHNT and CDR2 YYREEE (reference sequence). The CDR3 is made up of 14 amino acids. V was cut by 2 bases and J by 4 bases, with 11 bases left in between. In nucleotides, the CDR3 is TGTGCCAGCAGCTTCCGGGGGAGAGCAGATACGCAGTATTTT. This encodes CASSFRGRADTQYF.

This clonotype was counted at least ten times. The chain links TRBV5-1 to TRBJ1-1; possibly TRBD1 for D (5 bases). This CDR3 is built from 14 residues. Germline V CDR1 and CDR2: SGHRS, YFSETQ. The V end lost 3 bases, the J end lost 5 bases, and 14 bases lay between the germline ends. CDR3 in DNA: TGCGCCAGCAGCTCCCGGGGGGAATATACTGAAGCTTTCTTT. Translating it yields CASSSRGEYTEAFF.

Only one count was recorded for this clonotype. This chain connects TRBV7-9 to TRBJ2-3, with a weak D call TRBD2 (6 bases). From germline, CDR1 is SEHNR and CDR2 FQNEAQ (reference sequence). The germline V and J ends were trimmed by 3 bases and 2 bases, with 12 bases remaining between them. The CDR3 is 15 amino acids. CDR3 nucleotide sequence: TGTGCCAGCAGCTTCTTGTCGGGAGCCACAGATACGCAGTATTTT. Translated, it gives CASSFLSGATDTQYF.

The V gene is TRBV29-1, the J gene TRBJ2-3; no clear D. Germline V gene sequence: CDR1 SQVTM, CDR2 ANQGSEA. Trimming left V 2 bases short and J 0 bases short, with 12 bases between. This CDR3 comprises 15 residues. CDR3 amino acids: CSVERTGPSTDTQYF. The CDR3 nucleotides are TGCAGCGTTGAACGGACCGGCCCTAGCACAGATACGCAGTATTTT.

The chain uses TRBV20-1 and TRBJ2-7; D not resolved. V lost 0 bases and J lost 6, with 12 bases in between. Germline lookup yields CDR1 DFQATT and CDR2 SNEGSKA (reference sequence). The CDR3 contains 13 residues. In DNA, the CDR3 is TGCAGTGCTAGAGATCTTAGAGGTCCCGAGCAGTACTTC. Amino acid sequence: CSARDLRGPEQYF.

This clonotype was counted a few times. The chain carries TRBV20-1 and TRBJ2-7; a weak D match, TRBD1 (5 bases). The V gene lost 5 bases and the J gene lost 2 bases, with 22 bases spanning the gap. The CDR3 consists of 16 residues. Germline V lookup: CDR1 DFQATT, CDR2 SNEGSKA (reference sequence). The CDR3 bases are TGCAGTGCTGATATGCCCTCCGGGCAGGGAACCTACGAGCAGTACTTC. Encoded protein: CSADMPSGQGTYEQYF.

The chain employs TRBV11-2 and TRBJ2-7; 7 bases agree with TRBD2. Trimming removed 0 bases from V and 3 bases from J; junction bases left unmatched: 11. Germline lookup yields CDR1 SGHAT and CDR2 FQNNGV. This CDR3 contains 17 residues. The CDR3 bases are TGTGCCAGCAGCTTAGAGGCGGGAGTTGCTATTTACTACGAGCAGTACTTC. Translated, it gives CASSLEAGVAIYYEQYF.

There are a few counts of this clonotype. The rearrangement joins TRBV7-9 to TRBJ1-1; the match to TRBD1 covers 10 bases. Germline loops: CDR1 SEHNR, CDR2 FQNEAQ (reference sequence). The CDR3 spans 14 residues. With 3 bases clipped from V and 4 bases from J, the junction kept 2 bases outside the gene matches. The CDR3: CASSLWTGGTEAFF. CDR3 nucleotide sequence: TGTGCCAGCAGCTTGTGGACAGGGGGCACTGAAGCTTTCTTT.

This clonotype was detected a few times. This sequence joins TRBV6-1 and TRBJ2-2, with D maybe TRBD2 (6 bases). Germline V gene data show CDR1 as MNHNS and CDR2 as SASEGT. The CDR3 sequence is 13 residues long. The CDR3 protein is CLSLARSTGELFF. Here the CDR3 DNA reads TGTCTTTCTCTAGCGCGATCGACCGGGGAGCTGTTTTTT.

This clonotype was found a few times. The rearrangement links TRBV5-1 to TRBJ1-1, with D possibly TRBD1 on 5 matching bases. The V gene's germline CDR1 is SGHRS and CDR2 YFSETQ. The CDR3 consists of 16 residues. The V and J ends lost 0 bases and 0 bases respectively, with 12 bases between them. The CDR3 sequence is CASSLASGLMNTEAFF. As DNA, the CDR3 is TGCGCCAGCAGCTTGGCTTCGGGACTCATGAACACTGAAGCTTTCTTT.

Only a few counts were recorded for this clonotype. The CDR3 nucleotides are TGCGCCAGCAGCCTACAGGGTGGCCTCACTGAAGCTTTCTTT. It codes for CASSLQGGLTEAFF. The J gene is TRBJ1-1, the V gene TRBV5-1, with a possible D match to TRBD1 (6 bases). Trimming stripped 4 bases from V and 4 bases from J, with 14 bases between. This CDR3 has 14 amino acids. Germline CDR1 SGHRS, CDR2 YFSETQ. Variable domain in full (rest from reference TRBV5-1 and TRBJ1-1): KAGVTQTPRYLIKTRGQQVTLSCSPISGHRSVSWYQQTPGQGLQFLFEYFSETQRNKGNFPGRFSGRQFSNSRSEMNVSTLELGDSALYLCASSLQGGLTEAFFGQGTRLTVV.

This clonotype was seen at least ten times. The gene calls are TRBV7-6 and TRBJ2-5, with D unclear. Trimming cost V 2 bases and J 4 bases, with 11 bases left between them. The germline V gene has CDR1 SGHVS and CDR2 FNYEAQ. CDR3 length: 14 amino acids. The CDR3 coding sequence is TGTGCCAGCAGCTTAACCTGGACGGGAGAGACCCAGTACTTC. This gives the protein CASSLTWTGETQYF.

This chain joins TRBV2 and TRBJ2-1, with no clear D. The V end was cut by 4 bases, the J end by 7 bases, with 8 bases between. The CDR3 spans 12 residues. Germline values: CDR1 SNHLY, CDR2 FYNNEI. The CDR3 DNA is TGTGCCAGCAGTGCTACCGGGAATGAGCAGTTCTTC. Translation gives CASSATGNEQFF.

There are a few counts of this clonotype. The chain combines TRBV7-2 with TRBJ2-1, with 9 bases matching TRBD2. The germline gives CDR1 SGHTA, CDR2 FQGNSA. This CDR3 region has 15 residues. V trimming: 0 bases; J trimming: 6 bases; junction bases outside the gene matches: 3. For the CDR3, the DNA is TGTGCCAGCAGCTTAGCTAGCGGGAGAGTCAATGAGCAGTTCTTC. It translates to CASSLASGRVNEQFF.

This clonotype was detected ten times or more. The gene calls are TRBV5-1 and TRBJ2-5; D could derive from TRBD1 or TRBD2 (6 bases each). The CDR3 is 15 amino acids. Between the trimmed V and J ends, which lost 0 bases and 1 base, there was a span of 10 bases. Germline values: CDR1 SGHRS, CDR2 YFSETQ. The CDR3 sequence is CASSLGGAVQETQYF. In DNA, the CDR3 is TGCGCCAGCAGCTTGGGGGGGGCTGTCCAAGAGACCCAGTACTTC.

This clonotype was recorded a few times. This chain uses TRBV29-1 with TRBJ2-3, with 13 bases fitting TRBD2. V dropped 5 bases and J dropped 3; count of bases not matched to a gene: 5. Germline loops: CDR1 SQVTM, CDR2 ANQGSEA. The CDR3 sequence is 15 residues long. The CDR3 sequence: CSVSTSGRWTDTQYF. The DNA of the CDR3 is TGCAGCGTTTCGACTAGCGGGAGGTGGACAGATACGCAGTATTTT.

This chain connects TRBV12-3 or TRBV12-4 to TRBJ1-1; 9 bases match TRBD1. The V gene end was trimmed by 6 bases and the J gene end by 0 bases; junction bases not matched to a gene: 5. This CDR3 spans 15 amino acids. This CDR3 is CASRGQGGMNTEAFF. The CDR3 bases are TGTGCCAGCAGGGGACAGGGAGGAATGAACACTGAAGCTTTCTTT.

The chain joins TRBV20-1 to TRBJ2-7; D not certain. This CDR3 is 11 amino acids long. CDR1 and CDR2 (germline): DFQATT, SNEGSKA (reference sequence). Trimming removed 6 bases from V and 4 bases from J, with 10 bases in between. The CDR3 DNA reads TGCAGTGCCGCTATCGAATACGAGCAGTACTTC. As protein: CSAAIEYEQYF.